Below are 8 T cell receptor beta chains sequenced from a single sample in a study of vaccination effects on CD4 cells after COVID-19. Sequenced by immunoSEQ multiplex PCR; TCRdb stores in-frame clones only, minus some. The table includes roughly 43,000 clones, over 60% detected once. These receptors' targets are unknown. Ahead of sequencing, the ViraFEST assay grew antigen-specific CD4+ T cells using viral peptide pools. At the end of more than 8 days of culture, CD4+ T cells were isolated. It was two doses of either the BNT162b2 or mRNA-1273 vaccine that participants received. The material sequenced was CD4+ T cells from PBMCs cultured with HCoV-OC43 spike peptides, taken after COVID-19 vaccination. Regarding subset: HCoV-OC43 spike overlapping peptide pool stimulation. These receptors all stem from a human donor who received a COVID-19 vaccine.

This clone was counted between two and nine times. The gene calls are TRBV11-3 and TRBJ1-1; D not resolved. The CDR3 is made up of 13 amino acids. V was trimmed by 2 bases and J by 7 bases, leaving 11 bases between them. Germline V lookup: CDR1 SGHNT, CDR2 YENEEA. CDR3 DNA sequence: TGTGCCAGCAGCTTAACGGGGTTAAATGAAGCTTTCTTT. This gives the protein CASSLTGLNEAFF.

The rearrangement joins TRBV11-2 to TRBJ1-6; TRBD1 agrees at 9 bases. With 4 bases clipped from V and 10 bases from J, the junction kept 8 bases outside the gene matches. The germline CDR1 and CDR2 sequences are SGHAT and FQNNGV. CDR3 length: 15 amino acids. In nucleotides, the CDR3 is TGTGCCAGCAGCTCGTCCGGGACAGGGAGGTCACCCCTCCACTTT. Amino acid sequence: CASSSSGTGRSPLHF. Combining the CDR3 with reference TRBV11-2 and TRBJ1-6 gives the whole variable domain EAGVAQSPRYKIIEKRQSVAFWCNPISGHATLYWYQQILGQGPKLLIQFQNNGVVDDSQLPKDRFSAERLKGVDSTLKIQPAKLEDSAVYLCASSSSGTGRSPLHFGNGTRLTVT.

This rearrangement joins TRBV13 to TRBJ1-5; D is perhaps TRBD1 (5 bases). CDR1 PRHDT and CDR2 FYEKMQ come from the germline V gene (reference sequence). The length of the CDR3 is 14 residues. The V gene lost 0 bases and the J gene lost 2 bases, with 5 bases spanning the gap. CDR3 nucleotide sequence: TGTGCCAGCAGCTTAGGGGGGGGCAATCAGCCCCAGCATTTT. Its protein product is CASSLGGGNQPQHF.

The chain couples TRBV18 to TRBJ1-1; 7 bases are shared with TRBD1. The V segment lost 6 bases and the J segment 2 bases; nucleotides outside the gene matches: 6. This CDR3 has 14 residues. From germline, CDR1 is KGHSH and CDR2 LQKENI. CDR3 nucleotide sequence: TGTGCCAGCTCCTCTACAGGGGCAAACACTGAAGCTTTCTTT. It is translated as CASSSTGANTEAFF.

V is TRBV19 and J is TRBJ2-5; no definite D call. Germline V gene sequence: CDR1 LNHDA, CDR2 SQIVND (reference sequence). Between the trimmed V and J ends, which lost 5 bases and 1 base, there was a span of 17 bases. This CDR3 spans 16 amino acids. The CDR3 region has the DNA TGTGCCAGTAGTCTTTTCGGGCTCGCCCCCCAAGAGACCCAGTACTTC. Protein product: CASSLFGLAPQETQYF.

The chain is built from TRBV9 and TRBJ1-1; 7 nucleotides match TRBD1. Germline lookup yields CDR1 SGDLS and CDR2 YYNGEE. The J segment lost 3 bases and the V segment lost 2 bases, leaving 10 bases of the junction unmatched. The CDR3 is made up of 16 amino acids. The CDR3 protein is CASSVKLTGADTEAFF. The CDR3 nucleotides are TGTGCCAGCAGCGTCAAGTTAACAGGGGCGGACACTGAAGCTTTCTTT. The variable domain in full, with the rest retrieved from reference TRBV9 and TRBJ1-1, is DSGVTQTPKHLITATGQRVTLRCSPRSGDLSVYWYQQSLDQGLQFLIQYYNGEERAKGNILERFSAQQFPDLHSELNLSSLELGDSALYFCASSVKLTGADTEAFFGQGTRLTVV.

The chain employs TRBV9 and TRBJ2-1; 8 positions match TRBD1. The CDR3 totals 16 residues. Per germline, CDR1 SGDLS and CDR2 YYNGEE. Trimming at V came to 4 bases and at J to 0 bases, leaving 6 bases not matched to a gene. The CDR3 loop is CASSPRGQGSYNEQFF. The CDR3 DNA sequence: TGTGCCAGCAGCCCTAGAGGACAGGGCTCCTACAATGAGCAGTTCTTC.

The rearrangement joins TRBV3-1 (or the pseudogene TRBV3-2) to TRBJ1-5, with D uncertain. Germline CDR1 is LGHDT and CDR2 is YNNKEL (reference sequence). V was cut by 3 bases and J by 4 bases, with 10 bases left in between. The CDR3 runs to 14 residues. CDR3 sequence (DNA): TGTGCCAGCAGCCAGAGTGTAGGAAATCAGCCCCAGCATTTT. Its translation: CASSQSVGNQPQHF.